The rows below give T cell receptor beta chains drawn from one sample of a study of blood T cells in healthy people across ages. Each CDR3 protein gets one entry after TCRdb re-called the 5' RACE reads with MiXCR. The sample consists of some 1.4 million distinct CDR3 sequences, 42% of them appearing once. The sample consisted of blood. These receptor sequences come from a young woman in good health. CDR3s include the opening cysteine and the closing phenylalanine or tryptophan. The D gene is left open where the match is weak. Expanded clones are given a class, and other clones once, few, many or no size at all.

few TRBD1 TRBJ2-7 TRBV11-2 TGTGCCAGCAAAAGGGGGCAGGAATCCTACGAGCAGTACTTC CASKRGQESYEQYF
few . TRBJ2-3 TRBV7-2 TGTGCCAGCAGCTTAGTTTCGTCAGATACGCAGTATTTT CASSLVSSDTQYF
. . TRBJ2-7 TRBV27 TGTGCCAGTCAGAGCGCGAGCTCCTACAATGAGCAGTACTTC CASQSASSYNEQYF
few TRBD2 TRBJ2-5 TRBV7-7 TGTGCCAGCAGCTCGGGGGGTTCTGAGACCCAGTACTTC CASSSGGSETQYF
few . TRBJ1-2 TRBV27 TGTGCCAGCAGTTTAGAATTCGGGGCGGTCCCCCATGGCTACACCTTC CASSLEFGAVPHGYTF
few . TRBJ2-6 TRBV5-1 TGCGCCAGCAAGGAAGGGAGGTCTGGGGCCAACGTCCTGACTTTC CASKEGRSGANVLTF
. TRBD1 TRBJ2-7 TRBV7-2 TGTGCCAGCAGCACCCGACAGGGGGCAAACGAGCAGTACTTC CASSTRQGANEQYF
. . TRBJ1-2 TRBV5-6 TGTGCCAGCAGCTTAGACAACAAGAACTATGGCTACACCTTC CASSLDNKNYGYTF
once . TRBJ2-1 TRBV20-1 TGCAGTGCTCCTAGACAGTTCTCCTGCAATGAGCAGTTCTTC CSAPRQFSCNEQFF
few . TRBJ1-5 TRBV7-8 TGTGCCAGCAGCTTACCGATTTACACAGGCAATCAGCCCCAGCATTTT CASSLPIYTGNQPQHF
few TRBD1 TRBJ1-1 TRBV28 TGTGCCAGCATTATAGGACAGGCTAACACTGAAGCTTTCTTT CASIIGQANTEAFF
once . TRBJ1-5 TRBV12-3/TRBV12-4 TGTGCCAGCAGGGGCGGACGGGGAACAAATAGCAATCAGCCCCAGCATTTT CASRGGRGTNSNQPQHF
. . TRBJ2-5 TRBV2 TGTGCCAGCAATAGATTGGGGGAAGAGACCCAGTACTTC CASNRLGEETQYF
. . TRBJ2-5 TRBV5-1 TGCGCCAGCAGCCCGACTAATTTAGAGACCCAGTACTTC CASSPTNLETQYF
. . TRBJ1-1 TRBV7-8 TGTGCCAGCGGGGGGAGTTCAGCTTTCTTT CASGGSSAFF
. . TRBJ2-1 TRBV5-1 TGCGCCAGCAGCTTGGAGGCCAGTAACTCCTACAATGAGCAGTTCTTC CASSLEASNSYNEQFF
. . TRBJ2-7 TRBV27 TGTGCCAGCAGTCCAGCCATGAGCTCCTACGAGCAGTACTTC CASSPAMSSYEQYF
few TRBD2 TRBJ2-3 TRBV20-1 TGCAGTGCTAGAGTGGGACTAGCTGGCGCGGGTACGCAGTATTTT CSARVGLAGAGTQYF
few . TRBJ2-7 TRBV5-6 TGTGCCAGCAGCTTGAGGGCAAGAACTCCGAGCTCCTACGAGCAGTACTTC CASSLRARTPSSYEQYF
. . TRBJ1-2 TRBV20-1 TGCAGTGCTAGAGTTTCTGGGGGCTGGAACTATGGCTACACCTTC CSARVSGGWNYGYTF
. TRBD1 TRBJ1-1 TRBV20-1 TGCAGTGCCCCCCGCGGGACAGCGTTAAACACTGAAGCTTTCTTT CSAPRGTALNTEAFF
. . TRBJ1-1 TRBV25-1 TGTGCCAGCAGTCACGGGATGAACACTGAAGCTTTCTTT CASSHGMNTEAFF
. . TRBJ2-5 TRBV5-5 TGTGCCAGCAACTCGAGCCAAGGGAGGACCCAGTACTTC CASNSSQGRTQYF
. TRBD1 TRBJ2-6 TRBV28 TGTGCCAGCAGATGGACAGGGGGCCCCGGGAGTGGGGCCAACGTCCTGACTTTC CASRWTGGPGSGANVLTF
few . TRBJ2-3 TRBV27 TGTGCCAGCAGTTTGGCGGACCTGGAGAATACGCAGTATTTT CASSLADLENTQYF
. . TRBJ2-3 TRBV7-9 TGTGCCAGCAGCTTAGCTCGCCGAAGGAGCACAGATACGCAGTATTTT CASSLARRRSTDTQYF
few . TRBJ2-7 TRBV6-1 TGTGCCAGCAGCCTCCGGGACAACCACGAGCAGTACTTC CASSLRDNHEQYF